The 28 T cell receptor beta chains below all came from one sample that was sequenced in a study of post-analysis software for immune sequencing data. Antigens of these TCRs are unknown. Each TCR beta cDNA library carried unique molecular identifiers. One entry per CDR3 protein results from TCRdb running MiXCR on the PCR reads. The sample yields about 460,000 distinct CDR3 sequences, 40% to 55% seen once. Notes on the study in general: Roughly 5 TRBV segments (TRBV5-6, TRBV5-1 and TRBV20-1 among them) occurred more frequently in patients than in controls.

The sample was blood. The receptor source for this set is a girl between 10 and 17 years old with multiple sclerosis.

The genes are TRBV12-3 or TRBV12-4 and TRBJ2-7, with TRBD1 matching 7 bases. The end of the DNA is better explained by TRBJ2-5, so the J call may be wrong. There are 16 residues in the CDR3. The CDR3: CASKNGDSGRKETQYF. In DNA form, the CDR3 reads TGTGCCAGCAAGAACGGGGACAGCGGCCGTAAAGAGACCCAGTACTTC.

This clonotype was recorded a few times. J is TRBJ2-1 and V is TRBV6-2 or TRBV6-3; perhaps TRBD2 as D (5 bases). CDR3 length: 17 amino acids. Per germline, CDR1 MNHEY and CDR2 SVGEGT. V was trimmed by 7 bases and J by 1 base, leaving 20 bases between them. CDR3 nucleotide sequence: TGTGCCAGCACCAATCCTAGCCCGGGAAGGTCCTACAATGAGCAGTTCTTC. Amino acid sequence: CASTNPSPGRSYNEQFF.

Points on this clonotype: Here the CDR3 omits its conserved ending phenylalanine or tryptophan, so a read error is the likely source. V gene TRBV12-3 or TRBV12-4 combines with J gene TRBJ1-1; D gene unclear. This CDR3 has 14 residues. V lost 5 bases and J lost 3, with 13 bases in between. CDR3 amino acids: CASSLDPEDTEAFV. The DNA of the CDR3 is TGTGCCAGCAGTCTGGACCCGGAGGACACTGAAGCTTTCGTT.

The chain is built from TRBV29-1 and TRBJ2-1, with TRBD2 as a possible D gene (5 bases). Trimming shortened V by 5 bases and J by 3 bases, and 17 bases separated the two germline ends. The CDR3 has 15 residues. Germline assignment: CDR1 SQVTM and CDR2 ANQGSEA. The CDR3 bases are TGCAGCGTTAGCCCCCGGCTAGCTTACTACAATGAGCAGTTCTTC. The encoded protein is CSVSPRLAYYNEQFF.

This clonotype was seen only a few times. V gene TRBV7-9 combines with J gene TRBJ2-7; D is undetermined. V was cut by 0 bases and J by 4 bases, with 13 bases left in between. This CDR3 comprises 15 residues. The germline V gene encodes CDR1 SEHNR and CDR2 FQNEAQ (reference sequence). DNA for the CDR3: TGTGCCAGCAGCTTAGCGGCGGTATTCCGATACGAGCAGTACTTC. It codes for CASSLAAVFRYEQYF.

V is TRBV29-1 and J is TRBJ1-1; a weak D match, TRBD1 (5 bases). Trimming took 5 bases from V and 11 from J, leaving 21 bases between them. CDR3 length: 13 amino acids. Germline lookup yields CDR1 SQVTM and CDR2 ANQGSEA. CDR3 residues: CSVPGGQGNSAFF. CDR3 sequence (DNA): TGCAGCGTTCCCGGAGGGCAGGGAAATTCGGCTTTCTTT.

The chain carries TRBV5-1 and TRBJ2-3; 10 positions agree with TRBD1. V trimming: 3 bases; J trimming: 2 bases; junction bases outside the gene matches: 9. CDR3 length equals 17 residues. CDR1 and CDR2 from the germline V gene are SGHRS and YFSETQ. The CDR3 region has the DNA TGCGCCAGCAGCTCCGTGACAGGGGGCTATACCACAGATACGCAGTATTTT. Translated, it gives CASSSVTGGYTTDTQYF.

This rearrangement joins TRBV20-1 to TRBJ1-5, with 7 bases that match TRBD1. Trimming removed 0 bases from V and 0 bases from J; junction bases left unmatched: 14. Germline CDR1 and CDR2: DFQATT and SNEGSKA (reference sequence). The CDR3 sequence is 19 residues long. The CDR3: CSAREGGKLALYSNQPQHF. The CDR3 DNA reads TGCAGTGCTAGAGAAGGGGGCAAATTGGCCCTTTATAGCAATCAGCCCCAGCATTTT.

This clonotype was recorded a few times. The chain carries TRBV20-1 and TRBJ2-7, with D tentatively TRBD1 (6 bases). The DNA end favors TRBJ2-5, so the J call may be wrong. Germline-derived CDR1 and CDR2 are DFQATT and SNEGSKA (reference sequence). This CDR3 is 14 amino acids long. The CDR3 DNA reads TGCAGTGCGAGGGGCCTGGGGGCGGGAGAGACCCAGTACTTC. Protein product: CSARGLGAGETQYF.

The CDR3 DNA reads TGTGCCACCAGTGGGGCCAGTTCCTACGAGCAGTACTTC. This codes for CATSGASSYEQYF. This chain joins TRBV24-1 and TRBJ2-7, with no clear D. The CDR3 is 13 amino acids. Germline V gene data show CDR1 as KGHDR and CDR2 as SFDVKD. Trimming cost V 5 bases and J 1 base, with 8 bases left between them.

This clonotype was counted between two and nine times. This sequence joins TRBV12-3 or TRBV12-4 and TRBJ2-5; TRBD2 matches at 7 bases. V dropped 4 bases and J dropped 2; count of bases not matched to a gene: 13. The CDR3 runs 17 residues. In DNA form, the CDR3 reads TGTGCCAGCAGTTCTATAATCGGGCTAGCGGTACAAGAGACCCAGTACTTC. It yields the protein CASSSIIGLAVQETQYF.

The chain employs TRBV20-1 and TRBJ1-6; 8 positions agree with TRBD1. Germline loops: CDR1 DFQATT, CDR2 SNEGSKA (reference sequence). The CDR3 loop spans 16 amino acids. Trimming removed 6 bases from V and 0 bases from J; junction bases left unmatched: 7. Written as DNA, the CDR3 is TGCAGTGCAGGAGGACAGGGCGGCTCCTATAATTCACCCCTCCACTTT. The encoded protein is CSAGGQGGSYNSPLHF.

This clonotype was found a few times. A junction end diverges from the germline sequence, so it may reflect a read error. This chain connects TRBV9 to TRBJ2-2, with D possibly TRBD2 on 5 matching bases. This CDR3 spans 16 amino acids. Looked up from germline, CDR1 is SGDLS and CDR2 is YYNGEE. The CDR3 loop reads CASSVVSGVNTGERFF. CDR3 sequence (DNA): TGTGCCAGCAGCGTAGTGTCCGGGGTGAACACCGGGGAGCGGTTTTTT.

This rearrangement joins TRBV28 to TRBJ2-4; 9 positions agree with TRBD1. The CDR3 extends over 13 amino acids. J lost 8 bases, V lost 6 bases, and 5 bases had no gene match. The germline V gene has CDR1 MDHEN and CDR2 SYDVKM. CDR3 coding DNA: TGTGCCAGCAGGGGACAGGGTACGGACATTCAGTACTTC. It specifies CASRGQGTDIQYF.

This chain links TRBV29-1 with TRBJ2-7, with a weak D call TRBD1 (5 bases). The CDR3 is made up of 12 amino acids. The V end was cut by 4 bases, the J end by 5 bases, with 12 bases between. The germline gives CDR1 SQVTM, CDR2 ANQGSEA. CDR3 DNA sequence: TGCAGCGTTGTCGGCAGGGCTCACGAGCAGTACTTC. Its protein is CSVVGRAHEQYF.

This clonotype came up a few times. The chain has TRBV5-1 and TRBJ2-5; no firm D call. CDR3 length: 14 amino acids. V was trimmed by 0 bases and J by 5 bases, leaving 11 bases between them. CDR1 is SGHRS and CDR2 is YFSETQ in the germline V gene. Written as DNA, the CDR3 is TGCGCCAGCAGCTTGGAGGAGCTACGGGAGACCCAGTACTTC. This codes for CASSLEELRETQYF.

This clonotype showed up just a few times. The chain recombines TRBV6-1 with TRBJ1-5, with D maybe TRBD1 (6 bases). CDR3 length: 13 amino acids. V lost 4 bases, J lost 4 bases, and 8 bases lay in between. Germline V lookup: CDR1 MNHNS, CDR2 SASEGT. For the CDR3, the DNA is TGTGCCAGCAGTGTAACAGGGAATCAGCCCCAGCATTTT. Translation: CASSVTGNQPQHF.

The rearrangement joins TRBV28 to TRBJ1-5; the D is unclear. The CDR3 covers 12 residues. Deletions cut 10 bases from V and 7 bases from J, with 14 bases between. Germline V gene sequence: CDR1 MDHEN, CDR2 SYDVKM. The DNA of the CDR3 is TGTGCCACCTCAGGCGGAGGGCAGCCCCAGCATTTT. Translating it yields CATSGGGQPQHF. Drawing the rest from reference TRBV28 and TRBJ1-5, the complete variable domain is DVKVTQSSRYLVKRTGEKVFLECVQDMDHENMFWYRQDPGLGLRLIYFSYDVKMKEKGDIPEGYSVSREKKERFSLILESASTNQTSMYLCATSGGGQPQHFGDGTRLSIL.

The V call is TRBV27, the J call TRBJ2-1; 14 positions agree with TRBD2. This CDR3 region has 19 residues. V shed 0 bases and J 1 base; nucleotides not matched to a gene: 5. CDR1 MNHEY and CDR2 SMNVEV come from the germline V gene (reference sequence). CDR3 in amino acids: CASSLSGLAGVGSYNEQFF. CDR3 in DNA: TGTGCCAGCAGTTTATCGGGACTAGCGGGAGTCGGTTCCTACAATGAGCAGTTCTTC.

V gene TRBV5-1 combines with J gene TRBJ1-2; no firm D call. Germline V lookup: CDR1 SGHRS, CDR2 YFSETQ. This CDR3 spans 11 amino acids. The V end lost 7 bases, the J end lost 7 bases, and 11 bases lay between the germline ends. The CDR3, as DNA: TGCGCCAGCGGTCCTAGTTTTGGCTACACCTTC. As protein: CASGPSFGYTF.

With regard to this clonotype: At one end the junction does not follow the germline gene, possibly because of a read error. This chain connects TRBV7-2 to TRBJ2-4; D gene unclear. TRBJ2-7 matches the DNA end more closely, so the J call is doubtful. Per germline, CDR1 SGHTA and CDR2 FQGNSA. This CDR3 is built from 15 residues. This CDR3 is CAGSLEYLSTYEQYF. The DNA for the CDR3 is TGTGCCGGCAGCTTAGAATATTTGTCCACCTACGAGCAGTACTTC.

V and J are TRBV4-3 and TRBJ2-1; TRBD2 matches at 10 bases. In germline, CDR1 is LGHNA, CDR2 YSLEER. This CDR3 has 16 amino acids. With V trimmed by 0 bases and J by 10 bases, 9 bases remained unmatched. In DNA form, the CDR3 reads TGCGCCAGCAGCCAAGATCGAACACTAGCGGGATACGAGCAGTTCTTC. Translating it yields CASSQDRTLAGYEQFF.

This CDR3 is CASTTGTRIPDTQYF. In nucleotides, the CDR3 is TGTGCCAGCACCACCGGGACTAGGATTCCAGATACGCAGTATTTT. The chain combines TRBV9 with TRBJ2-3, with 8 bases matching TRBD2. The germline V gene encodes CDR1 SGDLS and CDR2 YYNGEE. This CDR3 is 15 amino acids long. Trimming took 6 bases from V and 4 from J; bases not matched to a gene: 10.

The V call is TRBV4-2, the J call TRBJ2-3, with a weak D call TRBD2 (5 bases). The CDR3 runs 17 residues. The germline V and J ends were trimmed by 4 bases and 3 bases, with 20 bases remaining between them. Germline CDR1 LGHNA, CDR2 YNFKEQ. Here the CDR3 DNA reads TGTGCCAGCAGCCGACGTACCCAGCGGAGAGGAACAGATACGCAGTATTTT. Residues: CASSRRTQRRGTDTQYF.

The J gene is TRBJ1-2, the V gene TRBV5-1; D remains unclear. Between the trimmed V and J ends, which lost 1 base and 6 bases, there was a span of 7 bases. CDR3 length: 12 residues. CDR1 SGHRS and CDR2 YFSETQ come from the germline V gene. CDR3 bases: TGCGCCAGCAGCTTGAATGGGGATGGCTACACCTTC. It is translated as CASSLNGDGYTF.

The V and J genes are TRBV15 and TRBJ1-1; unclear D gene. The CDR3 has 12 amino acids. Germline-derived CDR1 and CDR2 are LNHNV and YYDKDF (reference sequence). V gave up 3 bases and J gave up 6 bases, with 8 bases separating them. The DNA for the CDR3 is TGTGCCACCAGCAGTTCGGGATCTGAAGCTTTCTTT. It yields the protein CATSSSGSEAFF.

Only a few counts were recorded for this clonotype. The gene calls are TRBV20-1 and TRBJ2-3; D is uncertain. Germline V gives CDR1 DFQATT, CDR2 SNEGSKA (reference sequence). The CDR3 extends over 13 amino acids. V was pared by 0 bases and J by 5 bases, with 9 bases between. The CDR3 protein is CSARDNLRDTQYF. CDR3 coding DNA: TGCAGTGCTAGAGACAACCTCCGAGATACGCAGTATTTT.

The table lists this clonotype with a count of one. The CDR3 nucleotides are TGTGCCAGCAGGGGACTAGCGGGAGGGGAAGGGCCCTACGAGCAGTACTTC. Translated: CASRGLAGGEGPYEQYF. The gene calls are TRBV12-3 or TRBV12-4 and TRBJ2-7; 16 bases align to TRBD2. CDR3 length equals 17 residues. V shed 6 bases and J 2 bases; nucleotides not matched to a gene: 7.